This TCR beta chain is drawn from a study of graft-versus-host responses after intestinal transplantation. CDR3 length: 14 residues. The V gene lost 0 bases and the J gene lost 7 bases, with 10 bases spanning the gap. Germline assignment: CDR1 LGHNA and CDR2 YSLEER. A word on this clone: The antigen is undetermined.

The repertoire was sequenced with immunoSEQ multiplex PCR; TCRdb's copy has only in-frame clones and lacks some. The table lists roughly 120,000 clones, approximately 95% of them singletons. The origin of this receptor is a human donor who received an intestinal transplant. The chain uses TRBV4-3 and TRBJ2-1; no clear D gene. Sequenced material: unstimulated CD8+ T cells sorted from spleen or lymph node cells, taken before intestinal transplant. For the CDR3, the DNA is TGCGCCAGCAGCCAAGATCTTGGAAGTAATGAGCAGTTCTTC. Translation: CASSQDLGSNEQFF.